This is a list of T cell receptor beta chains from one sample in a study of cytomegalovirus exposure and HLA in healthy donors. The assay was immunoSEQ multiplex PCR, and TCRdb's table has in-frame clones only and misses some. The sample holds under 150,000 clones, around 81% seen once. The sample consisted of PBMCs. The source of these receptors is a woman aged 25 to 39 in good health and CMV-seronegative. The CDR3 runs from the conserved cysteine through the conserved F or W. The D gene is left open where the match is weak. Expanded clones are given a class, and other clones once, few, many or no size at all.

d_call	v_call	j_call	clone_size	cdr3_aa	cdr3_nt
NA	TRBV7-2	TRBJ1-3	NA	CASSLDFSGNTIYF	TGTGCCAGCAGCTTAGACTTCTCTGGAAACACCATATATTTT
TRBD1	TRBV28	TRBJ2-5	NA	CASSLGTGGLETQYF	TGTGCCAGCAGTCTGGGGACAGGGGGATTGGAGACCCAGTACTTC
TRBD2	TRBV6-1	TRBJ2-7	NA	CASSKGLANYEQYF	TGTGCCAGCAGTAAGGGACTAGCGAACTACGAGCAGTACTTC
TRBD1	TRBV13	TRBJ2-4	NA	CASSHVLGQGRNIQYF	TGTGCCAGCAGCCACGTGCTGGGACAGGGGAGGAACATTCAGTACTTC
TRBD1	TRBV27	TRBJ2-7	NA	CASSLGQGGEQYF	TGTGCCAGCAGTTTGGGACAGGGAGGCGAGCAGTACTTC
TRBD2	TRBV27	TRBJ2-7	once	CASSPISPSGEQYF	TGTGCCAGCAGCCCCATTTCCCCTAGCGGCGAGCAGTACTTC
TRBD1	TRBV7-9	TRBJ2-1	NA	CASSYWAGGSYNEQFF	TGTGCCAGCAGCTATTGGGCAGGGGGCTCCTACAATGAGCAGTTCTTC
NA	TRBV7-8	TRBJ2-7	NA	CASSRTGTPSSYEQYF	TGTGCCAGCAGCCGAACCGGGACTCCAAGCTCCTACGAGCAGTACTTC
NA	TRBV14	TRBJ2-7	NA	CASSQGTAFSVYEQYF	TGTGCCAGCAGCCAAGGGACAGCCTTCAGCGTCTACGAGCAGTACTTC
TRBD1	TRBV28	TRBJ2-7	NA	CASSFRDRGPYEQYF	TGTGCCAGCAGTTTCCGGGACAGGGGGCCCTACGAGCAGTACTTC
NA	TRBV19	TRBJ1-3	NA	CASSRDSGNTIYF	TGTGCCAGTAGCCGCGACTCTGGAAACACCATATATTTT
TRBD2	TRBV30	TRBJ2-3	NA	CACSAGASPSTDTQYF	TGTGCCTGTTCAGCGGGAGCCTCCCCTAGCACAGATACGCAGTATTTT
NA	TRBV19	TRBJ2-5	NA	CASRADRETQYF	TGTGCCAGTAGAGCGGACAGAGAGACCCAGTACTTC
NA	TRBV15	TRBJ2-1	NA	CATSRDPSQETYNEQFF	TGTGCCACCAGCAGAGATCCGTCACAAGAGACTTACAATGAGCAGTTCTTC
TRBD1	TRBV18	TRBJ2-1	NA	CASSPMGQDNEQFF	TGTGCCAGCTCACCGATGGGACAGGACAATGAGCAGTTCTTC
NA	TRBV14	TRBJ2-7	NA	CASSQDTSYEQYF	TGTGCCAGCAGCCAAGATACGAGCTACGAGCAGTACTTC
NA	TRBV5-1	TRBJ2-5	NA	CASSTREQETQYF	TGCGCCAGCAGCACTAGGGAACAAGAGACCCAGTACTTC
NA	TRBV5-4	TRBJ1-2	once	CASSLREISYGYTF	TGTGCCAGCAGCTTGAGGGAGATCTCCTATGGCTACACCTTC
TRBD2	TRBV5-1	TRBJ2-5	NA	CASSSGLAGGPGQETQYF	TGCGCCAGCAGCTCCGGACTAGCGGGAGGGCCGGGGCAAGAGACCCAGTACTTC
NA	TRBV27	TRBJ1-6	NA	CASSSQGLSPLHF	TGTGCCAGCAGTTCCCAGGGGCTCTCACCCCTCCACTTT
TRBD1	TRBV28	TRBJ2-7	NA	CASSLLGTGKDAQYF	TGTGCCAGCAGTTTACTTGGGACAGGGAAGGACGCCCAGTACTTC
TRBD2	TRBV19	TRBJ2-3	once	CASSIRTSGSSTDTQYF	TGTGCCAGTAGTATAAGGACTAGCGGGAGTAGCACAGATACGCAGTATTTT
TRBD1	TRBV5-4	TRBJ2-5	NA	CASSQGQGTRGETQYF	TGTGCCAGCAGTCAGGGACAGGGTACAAGGGGGGAGACCCAGTACTTC
TRBD2	TRBV15	TRBJ2-7	NA	CATSRDRNSGRYEQYF	TGTGCCACCAGCAGAGATAGGAATAGCGGGAGATACGAGCAGTACTTC
NA	TRBV7-2	TRBJ2-7	NA	CASSLYGLARDEQYF	TGTGCCAGCAGCTTATACGGGCTAGCTCGGGACGAGCAGTACTTC
NA	TRBV5-4	TRBJ2-1	NA	CASSLVIGASYNEQFF	TGTGCCAGCAGCTTGGTCATAGGAGCCTCATACAATGAGCAGTTCTTC
TRBD1	TRBV7-9	TRBJ2-5	NA	CASSPSPTGGSTQYF	TGTGCCAGCAGCCCCTCACCGACAGGGGGCTCGACCCAGTACTTC
TRBD2	TRBV29-1	TRBJ2-1	once	CSALSGGRADEQFF	TGCAGCGCCCTAAGCGGCGGGAGGGCCGATGAGCAGTTCTTC
TRBD1	TRBV11-2	TRBJ2-3	NA	CASKGTVKPDTQYF	TGTGCCAGCAAGGGGACAGTAAAGCCAGATACGCAGTATTTT
TRBD2	TRBV11-2	TRBJ2-1	NA	CASSLQLAGVNEQFF	TGTGCCAGCAGCTTACAACTAGCGGGGGTCAATGAGCAGTTCTTC
TRBD1	TRBV6-4	TRBJ2-2	NA	CASSDSRTGITGELFF	TGTGCCAGCAGTGACTCGAGGACAGGGATCACCGGGGAGCTGTTTTTT